This T cell receptor beta chain was recovered during a study of response to subunit inactivated influenza vaccine. Study-level points and caveats: Authors proposed each seasonal influenza vaccination draws in few new T cells.

There are 14 residues in the CDR3. V shed 2 bases and J shed 7 bases, with 9 bases lying between them. This clonotype was found many times. Its antigen is undetermined. TCRdb fed the RT-PCR reads into MiXCR, producing one record per CDR3 protein. The table includes around 570,000 distinct CDR3 sequences, 7.6% detected once. The J gene is TRBJ1-6, the V gene TRBV12-3 or TRBV12-4, with D unresolved. This sample comprised PBMCs from blood, obtained around 25 months after vaccination. The clonotype comes from a man between 50 and 69 years old who received an inactivated influenza vaccine. The CDR3 here is CASSLRGRNSPLHF. For the CDR3, the DNA is TGTGCCAGCAGTTTACGGGGAAGGAATTCACCCCTCCACTTT.